The clone carrying this TCR beta chain occurred many times. V was pared by 4 bases and J by 2 bases, with 9 bases between. CDR1 and CDR2 (germline): SGHKS, YYEKEE (reference sequence). The length of the CDR3 is 14 residues. This entry belongs to a study of T cells in Graves' hyperthyroidism and ophthalmopathy. RNA transcripts were the template for amplifying TCR beta CDR3 regions. The TCR CDR3 first-round RT-PCR relied on the HTBI primer set. MiXCR, run by TCRdb on the multiplex PCR reads, gives a single entry per CDR3 protein. The sample consists of about 290,000 distinct CDR3 sequences, approximately 12% of them appearing once.

The clonotype originates from a woman in her twenties or thirties with Graves' hyperthyroidism that later progressed to Graves' ophthalmopathy. This chain connects TRBV5-5 to TRBJ2-2; no clear D gene. The sequenced sample consisted of blood. CDR3 in amino acids: CASSGRINTGELFF. The CDR3 nucleotides are TGTGCCAGCAGCGGACGGATCAACACCGGGGAGCTGTTTTTT.